The present T cell receptor beta chain was sequenced within a study of blood T cell repertoires in COVID-19. Study in general: The United States, Italy and Spain provided the acute and convalescent COVID-19 samples. Sources were T cells, B-cell-depleted T cells, or PBMCs; the material itself was cDNA or gDNA.

Measured with immunoSEQ multiplex PCR; TCRdb has only the in-frame clones, and not every one. The sample contains about 220,000 clones, approximately 83% of which appear only once. V lost 4 bases, J lost 9 bases, and 16 bases stayed unmatched. This CDR3 is 16 amino acids long. CDR1 is SGHRS, CDR2 YFSETQ, per germline. The J gene is TRBJ2-7, the V gene TRBV5-1; the match to TRBD1 covers 10 bases. This clonotype was sampled from a woman aged 40 to 55 who had been exposed to COVID-19. Input material: PBMCs or T cells enriched from blood (not recorded which). Here the CDR3 reads CASSHQGGTGDLGQYF. For the CDR3, the DNA is TGCGCCAGCAGCCACCAAGGAGGGACAGGGGATCTGGGGCAGTACTTC.